The rows below give T cell receptor beta chains drawn from one sample of a study of T cells in Graves' hyperthyroidism and ophthalmopathy. Each CDR3 protein is one row after TCRdb ran MiXCR on the multiplex PCR reads. Of around 250,000 distinct CDR3 sequences in the sample, 13% to 15% were seen once. The sample was blood. The origin of the receptors is a woman aged 35 to 49 with Graves' hyperthyroidism that later progressed to Graves' ophthalmopathy. Each CDR3 is given with its conserved first and last residue. Fields, in order: V gene, D gene, J gene, clone size, CDR3 DNA, CDR3 protein. A D gene is named only where the DNA matches it firmly. Not all rows give a size; the values are once, few, many and, for expanded clones, a class.

>TRBV4-1|TRBD1|TRBJ2-7|-
TGCGCCAGCAGCCATCCCGGGACAGGGGAGGGTGAGCAGTACTTC
CASSHPGTGEGEQYF
>TRBV20-1|TRBD2|TRBJ2-7|-
TGCAGTGCTACCTTACTAGCGGGGCCTTCCTACGAGCAGTACTTC
CSATLLAGPSYEQYF
>TRBV20-1|TRBD1|TRBJ1-2|many
TGCAGTGCTAGCCGGGACAGGGGGTTTCCTAACTATGGCTACACCTTC
CSASRDRGFPNYGYTF
>TRBV9|TRBD1|TRBJ2-5|many
TGTGCCAGCAGCGTGGGACAGGGGGGCCCGGGGACCCAGTACTTC
CASSVGQGGPGTQYF
>TRBV19|TRBD1|TRBJ1-5|-
TGTGCCAGTAAAAGACAGGGCGCTAGCAATCAGCCCCAGCATTTT
CASKRQGASNQPQHF
>TRBV20-1|-|TRBJ2-6|many
TGCAGTGCTCCTGCAAACTCTGGGGCCAACGTCCTGACTTTC
CSAPANSGANVLTF
>TRBV6-1|TRBD2|TRBJ2-7|many
TGTGCCAGCAGTTGGGGACTAGCGGGAGCCGAGCAGTACTTC
CASSWGLAGAEQYF
>TRBV12-3/TRBV12-4|TRBD2|TRBJ2-4|-
TGTGCCAGCAGATCTAATAGCGGGAGGGAATTGAACATTCAGTACTTC
CASRSNSGRELNIQYF
>TRBV20-1|-|TRBJ2-6|few
TGCAGTGCCAATCATCAGTCTCCTGGGGCCAACGTCCTGACTTTC
CSANHQSPGANVLTF
>TRBV5-8|TRBD1|TRBJ2-3|-
TGTGCCAGCAGCTCTCGATTAGGACAGGGGTTAACAGATACGCAGTATTTT
CASSSRLGQGLTDTQYF
>TRBV28|-|TRBJ2-1|many
TGTGCCACCCATAAGTCGTATAAAGGGGGTGAGCAGTTCTTC
CATHKSYKGGEQFF
>TRBV20-1|-|TRBJ2-1|few
TGCAGTGCTAGTGAGGGAGCGAGCTCCTACAATGAGCAGTTCTTC
CSASEGASSYNEQFF